The source of this T cell receptor beta chain is a study of early T cells in non-severe SARS-CoV-2 infection (dated by TCRdb to the early 2020s). In the study overall: Because TCR sequencing was done on bulk RNA from unsorted whole blood, the alpha and beta chains could not be paired.

Set within a cohort of healthcare workers in London, UK, this nested case-control study involved weekly PCR testing of nasopharyngeal swabs along with blood sampling. Healthcare workers were recruited during the week of the UK lockdown, between 23 and 31 March 2020, and followed weekly for up to roughly 15 weeks. To note about this clonotype: The specificity of this receptor is unknown. Nothing much larger sits one base from this clone, and base qualities are not available.

Libraries were prepared through 5' RACE. Sequencing took place on a NextSeq 500. In the TCR library protocol, unique molecular identifiers were attached to individual cDNA molecules to correct for PCR bias and sequencing error. Sequencing covered both TCR alpha and beta chains, and within each sample the abundances of alpha and beta sequences were tightly co-correlated. Turning to the authors' computational methods: V gene, J gene and CDR3 annotation of TCR sequences was performed with Decombinator V4. TCRs were defined as expanded if a significant change between any two time points was detected under a Poisson model with p below 0.0001. TCR abundances were normalised to the total number of TCRs sequenced in each sample and reported as counts per million. TRAV1-2 paired with TRAJ12, TRAJ20 or TRAJ33 defined MAIT TCRs, while TRAV10 paired with TRAJ18 defined iNKT TCRs. VDJdb, accessed 1 November 2021, was searched for CMV, EBV and SARS-CoV-2 annotated TCRs, excluding TCRs annotated for multiple antigens. TCRdb trimmed public reads at Q25 via fastp, called clones via MiXCR and kept in-frame beta chains. Merged by CDR3 protein, the rows form single entries marked with the most common genes and DNA. The V and J calls here are based on TCRdb, not the publication. Across this sample there are tens of thousands of distinct CDR3 sequences, with 10% to 15% seen only once. The leading ten clones occupy 1.3% to 1.5% of the sample.

The study at large found these results: VDJdb matching was skewed toward anti-spike CD8 responses and likely underestimated virus-specific expansions, missing private and CD4 specificities.

According to the germline V gene, CDR1 reads MNHEY and CDR2 reads SVGEGT. V is cut by 6 bases and J by 5 bases, and the space between the germline ends is 17 bases. The CDR3, from cysteine to phenylalanine, totals 15 residues. Here the CDR3 DNA is all that survives: 45 bases in frame from base 1. This TCR was sampled from an adult who was a healthcare worker with PCR-confirmed SARS-CoV-2 infection or an uninfected control (not recorded which). Rearrangement joined TRBV6-2 or TRBV6-3 to TRBJ2-1; the D gene remains uncertain. The sample here was whole blood, taken at baseline. The sequence in DNA is TGTGCCAGCAGCCCGGATGTGGGCGAAAACAATGAGCAGTTCTTC. The translation is CASSPDVGENNEQFF.